This record covers a single TCR beta chain. Its antigen remains unknown. Collection occurred without any documented infections or immune events in donors. Germline V gives CDR1 SGHTA, CDR2 FQGNSA. The CDR3 loop spans 13 amino acids. Deletions cut 1 base from V and 7 bases from J, with 8 bases between. This sample was included in a study of identifying expanded T cells in peripheral blood. Study-level points and caveats: Variance in clone template counts between approximately two-week samples significantly increased with total template count across all healthy donors. Differentially abundant clones: about 1.2 between replicates, about 15 at two to three weeks, 19 to 20 at four.

Generated by immunoSEQ multiplex PCR, the TCRdb table keeps only in-frame clones and is missing some. The sample shows about 94,000 clones, 88% of them seen only once. This chain uses TRBV7-2 with TRBJ1-3; D is ambiguous. The origin of this receptor is a person between 18 and 69 years old in good health. The sequenced material came from blood. The CDR3 DNA sequence: TGTGCCAGCAGCTTAGATCCGGGGAACACCATATATTTT. Translating gives CASSLDPGNTIYF.